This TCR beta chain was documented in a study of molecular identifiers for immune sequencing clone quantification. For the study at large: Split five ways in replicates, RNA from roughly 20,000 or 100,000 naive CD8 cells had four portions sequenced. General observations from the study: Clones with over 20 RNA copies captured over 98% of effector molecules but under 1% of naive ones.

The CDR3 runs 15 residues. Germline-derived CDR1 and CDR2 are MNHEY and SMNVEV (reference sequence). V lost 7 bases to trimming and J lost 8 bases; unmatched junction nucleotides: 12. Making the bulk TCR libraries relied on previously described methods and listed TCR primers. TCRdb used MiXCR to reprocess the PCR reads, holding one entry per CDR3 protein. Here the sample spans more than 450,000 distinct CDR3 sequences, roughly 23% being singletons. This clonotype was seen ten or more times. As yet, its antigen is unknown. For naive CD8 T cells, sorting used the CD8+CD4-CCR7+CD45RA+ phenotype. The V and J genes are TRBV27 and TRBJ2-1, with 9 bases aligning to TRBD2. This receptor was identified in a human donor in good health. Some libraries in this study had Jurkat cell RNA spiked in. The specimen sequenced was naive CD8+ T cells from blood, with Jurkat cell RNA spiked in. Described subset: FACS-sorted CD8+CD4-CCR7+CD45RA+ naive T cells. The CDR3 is CASTLAGAGVHEQFF. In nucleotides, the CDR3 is TGTGCCAGCACCTTAGCGGGAGCGGGGGTACATGAGCAGTTCTTC.